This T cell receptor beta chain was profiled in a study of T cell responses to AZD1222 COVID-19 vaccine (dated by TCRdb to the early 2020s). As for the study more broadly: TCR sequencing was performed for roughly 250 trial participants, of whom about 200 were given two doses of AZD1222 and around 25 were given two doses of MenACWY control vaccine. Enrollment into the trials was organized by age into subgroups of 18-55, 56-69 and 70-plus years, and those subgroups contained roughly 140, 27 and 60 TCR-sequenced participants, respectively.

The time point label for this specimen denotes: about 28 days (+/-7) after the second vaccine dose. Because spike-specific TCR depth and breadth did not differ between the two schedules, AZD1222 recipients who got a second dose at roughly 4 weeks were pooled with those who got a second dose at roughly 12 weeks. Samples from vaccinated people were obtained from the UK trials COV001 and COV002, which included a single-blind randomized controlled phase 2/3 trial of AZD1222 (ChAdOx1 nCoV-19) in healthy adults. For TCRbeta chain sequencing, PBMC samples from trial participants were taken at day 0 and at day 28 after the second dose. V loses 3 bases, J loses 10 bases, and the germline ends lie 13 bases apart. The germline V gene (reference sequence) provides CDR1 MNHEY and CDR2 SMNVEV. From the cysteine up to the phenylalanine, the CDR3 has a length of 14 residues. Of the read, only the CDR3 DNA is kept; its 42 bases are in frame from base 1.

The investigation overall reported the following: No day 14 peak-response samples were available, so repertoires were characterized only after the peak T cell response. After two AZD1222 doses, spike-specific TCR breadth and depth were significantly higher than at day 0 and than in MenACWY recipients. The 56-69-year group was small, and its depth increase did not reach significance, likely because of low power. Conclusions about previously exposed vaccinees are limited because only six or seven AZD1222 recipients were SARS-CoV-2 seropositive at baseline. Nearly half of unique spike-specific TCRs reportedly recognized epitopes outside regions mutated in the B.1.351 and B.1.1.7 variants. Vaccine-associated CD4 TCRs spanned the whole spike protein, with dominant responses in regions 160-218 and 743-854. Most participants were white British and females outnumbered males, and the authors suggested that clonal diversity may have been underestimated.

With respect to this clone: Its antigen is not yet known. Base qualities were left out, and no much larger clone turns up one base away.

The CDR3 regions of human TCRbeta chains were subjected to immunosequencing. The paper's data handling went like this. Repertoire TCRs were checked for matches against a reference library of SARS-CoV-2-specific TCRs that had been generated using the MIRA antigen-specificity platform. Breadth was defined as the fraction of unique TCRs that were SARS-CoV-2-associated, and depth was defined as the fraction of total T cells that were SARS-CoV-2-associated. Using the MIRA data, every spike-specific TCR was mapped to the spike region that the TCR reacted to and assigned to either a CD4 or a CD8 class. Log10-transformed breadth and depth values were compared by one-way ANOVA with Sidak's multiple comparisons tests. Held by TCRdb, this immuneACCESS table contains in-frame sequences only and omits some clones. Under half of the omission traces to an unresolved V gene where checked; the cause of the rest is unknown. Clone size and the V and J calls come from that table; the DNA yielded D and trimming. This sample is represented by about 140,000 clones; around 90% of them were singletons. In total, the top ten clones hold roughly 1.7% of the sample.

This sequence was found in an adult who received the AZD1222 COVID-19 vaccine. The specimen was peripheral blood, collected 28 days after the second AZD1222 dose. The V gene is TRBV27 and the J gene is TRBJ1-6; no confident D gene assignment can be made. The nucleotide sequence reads TGTGCCAGCAGTTTCGGGCTACCAAAATCACCCCTCCACTTT. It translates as CASSFGLPKSPLHF.